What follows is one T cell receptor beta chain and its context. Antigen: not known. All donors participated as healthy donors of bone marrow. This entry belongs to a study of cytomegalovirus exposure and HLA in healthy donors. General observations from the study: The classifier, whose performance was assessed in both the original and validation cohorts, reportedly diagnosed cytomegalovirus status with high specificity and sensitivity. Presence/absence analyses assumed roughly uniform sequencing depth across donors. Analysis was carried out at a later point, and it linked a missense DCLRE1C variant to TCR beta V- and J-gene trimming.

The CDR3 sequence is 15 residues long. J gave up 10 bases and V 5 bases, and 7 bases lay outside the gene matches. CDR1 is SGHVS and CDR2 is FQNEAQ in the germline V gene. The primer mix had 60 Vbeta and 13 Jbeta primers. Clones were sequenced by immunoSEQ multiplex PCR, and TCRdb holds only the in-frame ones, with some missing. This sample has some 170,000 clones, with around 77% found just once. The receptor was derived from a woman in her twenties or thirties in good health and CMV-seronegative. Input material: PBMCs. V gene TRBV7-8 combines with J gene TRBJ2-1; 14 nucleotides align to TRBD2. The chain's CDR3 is CASSMTSGRAMEQFF. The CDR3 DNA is TGTGCCAGCAGCATGACTAGCGGGAGGGCGATGGAGCAGTTCTTC.